The source of this TCR beta chain is a study of tumor and adjacent non-tumor tissue in lung cancer. This clonotype was counted at least ten times. Its antigen is still unknown. Findings of the study overall: Tumor tissue had significantly higher TCR diversity than normal lung.

TCRbeta libraries were built with three rounds of nested PCR, modified from ARM-PCR. TCRdb itself ran the multiplex PCR reads through MiXCR, one entry per CDR3 protein. The sample has under 80,000 distinct CDR3 sequences; around 82% are singletons. This sample's RNA came from whole unsorted tissue. This non-tumor lung sample came from over 3 cm beyond the tumor edge. V lost 11 bases to trimming and J lost 10 bases, with 14 bases between them. The CDR3 extends over 10 amino acids. The germline CDR1 and CDR2 sequences are MDHEN and SYDVKM. The chain employs TRBV28 and TRBJ1-1; no clear D gene. The sequence derives from a man aged 55-75 years with non-small cell lung cancer. Material for sequencing was distant non-tumor lung tissue. The CDR3 nucleotides read TGTGCCGCCCAGGACGCTGGAGCTTTCTTT. Its translation is CAAQDAGAFF. Looking up the rest from reference TRBV28 and TRBJ1-1 gives the full variable domain: DVKVTQSSRYLVKRTGEKVFLECVQDMDHENMFWYRQDPGLGLRLIYFSYDVKMKEKGDIPEGYSVSREKKERFSLILESASTNQTSMYLCAAQDAGAFFGQGTRLTVV.